This T cell receptor (beta chain) originates from a study of OX40 agonist ivuxolimab in advanced cancers. Broadly, across the study: Ivuxolimab was a fully human IgG2 agonistic monoclonal antibody targeting the costimulatory receptor OX40 (CD134). The paper reports the monotherapy dose-escalation portion (N of about 54 patients) of the phase I ivuxolimab trial. Intravenous ivuxolimab was administered to patients every 2 weeks at six dose levels: 0.01, 0.1, 0.3, 1.5, 3 and 10 mg/kg. Patients were allowed to have had prior anti-PD-1, anti-PD-L1 or anti-CTLA-4 therapy, and roughly two fifths of the dose-escalation patients had been treated with checkpoint inhibitors. In the dose-escalation cohort, 82.7% of patients were male, and the mean age was around 60 years, with a range of 23 to 79. Partial responses were achieved by three dose-escalation patients, of whom one had hepatocellular carcinoma and two had cutaneous melanoma. Of the roughly 54 patients in dose escalation, about 20 had hepatocellular carcinoma, some 15 had melanoma, 9 had renal cell carcinoma and 9 had head and neck cancer. Peripheral TCRbeta sequencing aimed to test whether ivuxolimab altered TCR sequence diversity and caused clonal T-cell expansion.

V loses 3 bases, J loses 4 bases, and the germline ends lie 19 bases apart. The germline V gene gives CDR1 as SGHTA and CDR2 as FQGNSA. The CDR3 goes from the cysteine to the phenylalanine over 17 residues. The DNA shown is the 51-base CDR3, in frame from base 1. Genomic DNA was extracted from sorted cells for sequencing of the TCRbeta CDR3 region. TCRbeta CDR3 regions were sequenced using the immunoSEQ Assay. As stored in TCRdb, this immuneACCESS dataset retains in-frame rearrangements with V and J assigned. A fraction of the clones does not appear; measured against another copy, unresolved V genes explain less than half of the discrepancy, and the remainder lacks a known reason. This sample comprises tens of thousands of clones, 75% to 90% of them detected only once. Of the sample, about 32% is held by the ten largest clones. The investigation overall reported the following: After ivuxolimab, more expanded clones were found on average in CD8+ T cells than in CD4+ T cells. Low levels of normalized T-cell clonal expansion were also seen in some patients who did not respond. Which antigens the clonally expanded peripheral T cells were specific for was not determined. At doses from 0.1 to 3.0 mg/kg, clonal expansion was seen in both CD4+ and CD8+ blood T cells between baseline and week 6. Partial responders in the 0.1-3.0 mg/kg groups had among the lowest normalized peripheral clonal expansion, especially among CD8+ T cells.

Points on this clone: It has no known antigen specificity. Base qualities are not at hand, and no much larger clone is one base apart.

The trial excluded patients who had a history of autoimmune disease or were on systemic immunosuppression. Peripheral blood for TCR sequencing was drawn from every dose cohort at baseline, at cycle 4 day 1 and at cycle 7 day 1. Samples were obtained from an open-label, multicenter, first-in-human phase I dose-escalation trial of ivuxolimab. The trial enrolled adults with locally advanced or metastatic head and neck squamous cell, hepatocellular, melanoma or renal cell carcinoma. Before TCR sequencing, CD4+ and CD8+ T cells were separately sorted from peripheral blood. The TCR was taken from an adult with an advanced solid tumor such as melanoma, head and neck, liver or kidney cancer. In this chain, TRBV7-2 is recombined with TRBJ2-1; the D call is tentative, TRBD1 or TRBD2, as each matches 6 bases. Here the sequenced sample was CD4+ or CD8+ T cells sorted from blood, taken in a trial of the OX40 agonist ivuxolimab. The DNA is TGTGCCAGCAGCTTGGGGTGGGGGGCGGTGAGATACAATGAGCAGTTCTTC. Its protein reads: CASSLGWGAVRYNEQFF.